The 32 T cell receptor beta chains below all came from one sample that was sequenced in a study of T cells in Graves' hyperthyroidism and ophthalmopathy. The TCR beta CDR3 regions underwent amplification using RNA transcripts as the source. Researchers ran a first-round RT-PCR on the TCR CDR3 using the HTBI primer set. TCRdb reprocessed the multiplex PCR reads via MiXCR and lists one record per CDR3 protein. The table has 40,000 or so distinct CDR3 sequences, roughly 50% seen once. The material sequenced was blood. The origin of the receptors is a woman in her fifties or sixties with Graves' hyperthyroidism that later progressed to Graves' ophthalmopathy.

The chain links TRBV6-1 to TRBJ1-5; D perhaps matches TRBD1 (6 bases). The CDR3 has 16 residues. V dropped 6 bases and J dropped 7 bases, with 22 bases sitting between them. Germline V gives CDR1 MNHNS, CDR2 SASEGT. CDR3 coding DNA: TGTGCCAGCAGCCCGGGGGCGGGAGGGTACGAGCAGCCCCAGCATTTT. Its translation is CASSPGAGGYEQPQHF.

V is TRBV5-4 and J is TRBJ2-1, with 8 bases identical to TRBD1. CDR1 SGHNT and CDR2 YYREEE come from the germline V gene (reference sequence). The V and J ends lost 0 bases and 7 bases, in that order; junction bases with no gene match: 3. The CDR3 loop spans 14 amino acids. CDR3 in DNA: TGTGCCAGCAGCTTGGCAGGGGGCGGGAATGAGCAGTTCTTC. This gives the protein CASSLAGGGNEQFF.

The genes are TRBV20-1 and TRBJ2-7, with D perhaps being TRBD1 or TRBD2 (6 bases each). The V end lost 1 base, the J end lost 4 bases, and 11 bases lay between the germline ends. The CDR3 extends over 13 amino acids. CDR1 and CDR2 from the germline V gene are DFQATT and SNEGSKA (reference sequence). The CDR3 spells CSARAGGGYEQYF. The DNA of the CDR3 is TGCAGTGCTAGAGCCGGAGGGGGGTACGAGCAGTACTTC.

In the case of this clonotype: The conserved phenylalanine or tryptophan is not found at the CDR3 terminus, so this likely reflects a read error. The chain links TRBV5-1 to TRBJ2-7; TRBD1 agrees at 8 bases. The CDR3 contains 14 residues. From germline, CDR1 is SGHRS and CDR2 YFSETQ. The V segment lost 4 bases and the J segment 7 bases; nucleotides outside the gene matches: 10. The CDR3 spells CASSPNDRGGEQYL. CDR3 coding DNA: TGCGCCAGCAGCCCAAACGACAGGGGAGGTGAGCAGTACTTA.

This clonotype showed up many times. The chain links TRBV6-5 to TRBJ2-1, with 10 bases that match TRBD1. CDR1 and CDR2 (germline): MNHEY, SVGAGI. The CDR3 has 15 residues. Germline trimming cut 6 bases from V and 9 bases from J; bases unmatched to any gene: 11. The DNA for the CDR3 is TGTGCCAGCAGCTCAGGGACAGGGGTATATGTTGAGCAGTTCTTC. The encoded protein is CASSSGTGVYVEQFF.

At least ten counts were recorded for this clonotype. The chain joins TRBV5-8 to TRBJ1-5; D not resolved. Per germline, CDR1 SGHTS and CDR2 YDEGEE. This CDR3 spans 14 amino acids. V shed 0 bases and J shed 3 bases, with 7 bases lying between them. For the CDR3, the DNA is TGTGCCAGCAGCTTGGGACCGAACAATCAGCCCCAGCATTTT. It encodes CASSLGPNNQPQHF.

This clonotype is labeled as medium-sized. The chain is built from TRBV20-1 and TRBJ1-6; 7 bases agree with TRBD1. V shed 1 base and J 8 bases; nucleotides not matched to a gene: 8. The germline CDR1 and CDR2 sequences are DFQATT and SNEGSKA (reference sequence). The CDR3 spans 15 residues. The chain's CDR3 is CSARGQGPYYSPLHF. DNA for the CDR3: TGCAGTGCTAGAGGACAGGGTCCTTATTATTCACCCCTCCACTTT.

Remarks on this clonotype: Likely a read error: the CDR3 ends without its conserved phenylalanine or tryptophan. This chain uses TRBV6-5 with TRBJ2-3; D is perhaps TRBD2 (5 bases). V was shortened by 5 bases and J by 4 bases, with 16 bases between the two germline ends. The CDR3 length is 15 residues. Germline loops: CDR1 MNHEY, CDR2 SVGAGI. The CDR3 loop is CASSARTRSADTQYL. CDR3 bases: TGTGCCAGCAGTGCCAGGACCCGTAGCGCAGATACGCAGTATCTT.

The chain has TRBV19 and TRBJ1-2, with D tentatively TRBD1 (5 bases). Germline lookup yields CDR1 LNHDA and CDR2 SQIVND (reference sequence). The CDR3 has 15 amino acids. Trimming stripped 4 bases from V and 2 bases from J, with 14 bases between. Written as DNA, the CDR3 is TGTGCCAGTAGTAGACGGACGGACATAAACTATGGCTACACCTTC. It codes for CASSRRTDINYGYTF.

The rearrangement uses TRBV24-1 and TRBJ1-5, with D maybe TRBD1 (6 bases). Trimming took 2 bases from V and 7 from J, leaving 11 bases between them. CDR1 and CDR2 from the germline V gene are KGHDR and SFDVKD. The CDR3 has 14 residues. CDR3 nucleotides: TGTGCCACCAGTGATTCTGGGGGGCGGCAGCCCCAGCATTTT. Its protein product is CATSDSGGRQPQHF.

This clonotype was detected many times. The chain recombines TRBV7-9 with TRBJ1-1; D is undetermined. The V gene's germline CDR1 is SEHNR and CDR2 FQNEAQ (reference sequence). The V and J ends lost 1 base and 1 base respectively, with 22 bases between them. The CDR3 has 19 residues. The CDR3 region has the DNA TGTGCCAGCAGCTTAGTCAATAGGTTGACTACGCAGGCGAACACTGAAGCTTTCTTT. This sequence encodes CASSLVNRLTTQANTEAFF. Complete variable domain (other parts from reference TRBV7-9 and TRBJ1-1): DTGVSQNPRHKITKRGQNVTFRCDPISEHNRLYWYRQTLGQGPEFLTYFQNEAQLEKSRLLSDRFSAERPKGSFSTLEIQRTEQGDSAMYLCASSLVNRLTTQANTEAFFGQGTRLTVV.

A word on this clonotype: One junction end does not reproduce the germline sequence, and a read error may be involved. This sequence joins TRBV5-1 and TRBJ2-7; D is uncertain. Germline-derived CDR1 and CDR2 are SGHRS and YFSETQ. This CDR3 contains 15 residues. The CDR3 region is CASSLGVGYSDDQYF. The CDR3 nucleotides are TGCGCCAGCAGCTTGGGAGTCGGGTATTCCGACGATCAGTACTTC.

This clonotype showed up many times. The chain is built from TRBV20-1 and TRBJ1-2; possibly TRBD1 for D (5 bases). The CDR3 loop spans 15 amino acids. Trimming left V 0 bases short and J 8 bases short, with 19 bases between. CDR1 and CDR2 from the germline V gene are DFQATT and SNEGSKA (reference sequence). The CDR3 DNA follows: TGCAGTGCTAGAGAACCCGGGACCTGGGTCTTAGGCTACACCTTC. Residues: CSAREPGTWVLGYTF.

There are many counts of this clonotype. The rearrangement uses TRBV5-8 and TRBJ2-7; 11 nucleotides match TRBD2. Looked up from germline, CDR1 is SGHTS and CDR2 is YDEGEE. This CDR3 spans 16 amino acids. Trimming removed 3 bases from V and 4 bases from J; junction bases left unmatched: 9. The CDR3 DNA is TGTGCCAGCAGCTCGTCGACTAGCGGGATTTTTTACGAGCAGTACTTC. As protein: CASSSSTSGIFYEQYF.

This clonotype occurred many times. This sequence joins TRBV5-4 and TRBJ1-1; the match to TRBD1 covers 7 bases. This CDR3 has 14 residues. J lost 4 bases, V lost 0 bases, and 3 bases had no gene match. Germline V gives CDR1 SGHNT, CDR2 YYREEE (reference sequence). CDR3 protein: CASSLETGSTEAFF. CDR3 coding DNA: TGTGCCAGCAGCTTGGAGACAGGGAGCACTGAAGCTTTCTTT.

The gene calls are TRBV30 and TRBJ2-3; possible D gene TRBD1, 5 bases. The J call may be wrong; the DNA end is better matched by TRBJ1-5. Germline CDR1 reads GTSNPN; CDR2 reads SVGIG (reference sequence). The length of the CDR3 is 15 residues. CDR3 coding DNA: TGTGCCTGGGACAAAACGGGACTAGCGACAGATACGCAGCATTTT. Amino acid sequence: CAWDKTGLATDTQHF.

This clonotype has a count of ten or more. The chain carries TRBV6-2 or TRBV6-3 and TRBJ2-7; D is perhaps TRBD1 (6 bases). Trimming took 2 bases from V and 0 from J, leaving 8 bases between them. Germline loops: CDR1 MNHEY, CDR2 SVGEGT. This CDR3 spans 14 amino acids. The CDR3 bases are TGTGCCAGCAGTTACAGGACAGTCTCCTACGAGCAGTACTTC. It yields the protein CASSYRTVSYEQYF.

This clonotype was detected many times. The chain is built from TRBV12-3 or TRBV12-4 and TRBJ1-1; TRBD1 aligns across 8 bases. The CDR3 covers 13 residues. V lost 6 bases and J lost 5; bases outside the gene matches: 5. The DNA of the CDR3 is TGTGCCAGCAGGCCGACAGGGGCAACTGAAGCTTTCTTT. Its protein is CASRPTGATEAFF.

The rearrangement uses TRBV29-1 and TRBJ2-1, with TRBD2 matching over 8 bases. The germline gives CDR1 SQVTM, CDR2 ANQGSEA. V was clipped by 8 bases and J by 0 bases; unmatched bases: 3. CDR3 length equals 13 residues. The CDR3 coding sequence is TGCAGCAAAAGCGGGAGCTCCTACAATGAGCAGTTCTTC. Translated: CSKSGSSYNEQFF.

This clonotype is judged medium-sized. The genes are TRBV2 and TRBJ1-2, with D maybe TRBD1 (6 bases). Germline CDR1 SNHLY, CDR2 FYNNEI. V gave up 10 bases and J gave up 2 bases, with 11 bases separating them. The CDR3 is 12 residues long. Here the CDR3 DNA reads TGTGCCACCAACAGGGAAAACTATGGCTACACCTTC. Encoded protein: CATNRENYGYTF.

This clonotype was picked up many times. The chain couples TRBV18 to TRBJ2-1, with TRBD2 matching over 12 bases. Trimming removed 4 bases from V and 0 bases from J; junction bases left unmatched: 1. Germline assignment: CDR1 KGHSH and CDR2 LQKENI. CDR3 length equals 16 residues. The CDR3 DNA is TGTGCCAGCTCACGGACTAGCGGGGACTCCTACAATGAGCAGTTCTTC. Its translation is CASSRTSGDSYNEQFF.

This clonotype came up many times. The CDR3, as DNA: TGTGCCAGCAGTCAAACTACAGGGTTTATTCAGCCCCAGCATTTT. It encodes CASSQTTGFIQPQHF. The genes are TRBV27 and TRBJ1-5, with D maybe TRBD1 (6 bases). The CDR3 is 15 amino acids. V dropped 5 bases and J dropped 6 bases, with 17 bases sitting between them. CDR1 is MNHEY and CDR2 is SMNVEV in the germline V gene (reference sequence).

V gene TRBV7-8 combines with J gene TRBJ1-5; D may be TRBD1 (6 bases). This CDR3 contains 15 residues. Germline-derived CDR1 and CDR2 are SGHVS and FQNEAQ. Trimming removed 1 base from V and 11 bases from J, with 18 bases in between. CDR3 nucleotide sequence: TGTGCCAGCAGCTTAGGGGGGGCGGGGCAAGAGACCCAGCATTTT. Its translation: CASSLGGAGQETQHF.

On this clonotype: An end of the junction does not agree with germline; a read error may underlie this. The J gene is TRBJ2-2, the V gene TRBV6-4, with D possibly TRBD2 on 6 matching bases. The CDR3 has 15 residues. Germline CDR1 and CDR2: MRHNA and SNTAGT. CDR3 amino acids: CASGEGLGTTGGLFF. In DNA, the CDR3 is TGTGCCAGCGGTGAGGGTCTTGGGACGACCGGGGGGCTGTTTTTT.

This clonotype has at least ten counts. Written as DNA, the CDR3 is TGTGCCAGCAGTTCGACCCAGGGTTCCTATGGCTACACCTTC. Its translation: CASSSTQGSYGYTF. V and J are TRBV6-6 and TRBJ1-2; TRBD1 is a possible D gene (5 bases). CDR1 and CDR2 (germline): MNHNY, SVGAGI (reference sequence). Trimming removed 4 bases at V and 4 bases at J, with 13 bases between. The CDR3 is 14 amino acids.

This clonotype was observed at least ten times. The genes are TRBV11-2 and TRBJ2-7; D gene unclear. The CDR3 is 15 residues long. Germline CDR1 reads SGHAT; CDR2 reads FQNNGV. V was shortened by 0 bases and J by 3 bases, with 12 bases between the two germline ends. As DNA, the CDR3 is TGTGCCAGCAGCTTAGAATTAGCTATTGGCTACGAGCAGTACTTC. Its protein product is CASSLELAIGYEQYF. The whole variable domain, remainder taken from reference TRBV11-2 and TRBJ2-7, is EAGVAQSPRYKIIEKRQSVAFWCNPISGHATLYWYQQILGQGPKLLIQFQNNGVVDDSQLPKDRFSAERLKGVDSTLKIQPAKLEDSAVYLCASSLELAIGYEQYFGPGTRLTVT.

With respect to this clonotype: The junction differs from germline at one of its ends, possibly a read error. The chain joins TRBV9 to TRBJ1-4, with a possible D match to TRBD1 (6 bases). Germline CDR1 is SGDLS and CDR2 is YYNGEE. The length of the CDR3 is 14 residues. The CDR3: CASSVADSWTAGDF. The CDR3 region has the DNA TGTGCCAGCAGCGTGGCGGACAGTTGGACCGCTGGGGATTTT.

This chain links TRBV24-1 with TRBJ2-7; D could derive from TRBD1 or TRBD2 (5 bases each). CDR3 length equals 15 residues. V lost 4 bases and J lost 2, with 14 bases in between. In germline, CDR1 is KGHDR, CDR2 SFDVKD. The CDR3 bases are TGTGCCACCAGTGACGCCGGGACGGAAACCTACGAGCAGTACTTC. Encoded protein: CATSDAGTETYEQYF.

The V call is TRBV19, the J call TRBJ1-5, with 10 bases identical to TRBD1. The V gene's germline CDR1 is LNHDA and CDR2 SQIVND (reference sequence). The CDR3 is 17 amino acids. V dropped 0 bases and J dropped 3; count of bases not matched to a gene: 5. Written as DNA, the CDR3 is TGTGCCAGTAGTATAGATCTCGGGACAGGGGACAATCAGCCCCAGCATTTT. Translation gives CASSIDLGTGDNQPQHF.

Concerning this clonotype: At one of its ends the junction is not consistent with the germline gene, which may arise from a read error. CDR3 bases: TGTGCTAGCAGCCAGTCAGGAACAGAGACCCAGTACTTC. This encodes CASSQSGTETQYF. The chain joins TRBV7-7 to TRBJ2-5; D is ambiguous. The V gene's germline CDR1 is SSHAT and CDR2 FNYEAQ (reference sequence). The CDR3 spans 13 residues.

This clonotype was recorded once. The chain recombines TRBV12-3 or TRBV12-4 with TRBJ2-5, with 10 bases that match TRBD1. V was pared by 6 bases and J by 5 bases, with 12 bases of the junction left unmatched. This CDR3 has 16 residues. DNA for the CDR3: TGTGCCAGCAGACCAGGACAGGGGGACTACAATGAGACCCAGTACTTC. Translating gives CASRPGQGDYNETQYF.

In this sample, this clonotype turned up many times. The chain carries TRBV19 and TRBJ1-6, with 9 bases aligning to TRBD1. CDR1 LNHDA and CDR2 SQIVND come from the germline V gene (reference sequence). The CDR3 runs to 15 residues. Unmatched junction bases numbered 2, after V lost 3 bases and J lost 5 bases. The CDR3 sequence is CASSMRTGDNSPLHF. The CDR3 DNA is TGTGCCAGTAGTATGCGGACAGGGGATAATTCACCCCTCCACTTT.